Listed here are 23 T cell receptor beta chains from one sample, sequenced in a study of blood T cell repertoires in COVID-19 (dated by TCRdb to 2019 to 2021). Library method: the immunoSEQ multiplex PCR assay. TCRdb stores this immuneACCESS table with in-frame sequences only. Part of the clones is absent; in the studies checked, under half of the shortfall reflects unresolved V genes, and no reason is known for the rest. The sample records some 240,000 clones, 80% to 90% of which are singletons. The ten largest clones capture roughly 4.5% of the sample. Sequenced: peripheral blood. All receptors derive from a woman in her forties who had recovered from COVID-19.

The chain uses TRBV9 and TRBJ1-1; tentatively, D is TRBD1 (5 bases). The CDR3 is made up of 13 amino acids. Germline V lookup: CDR1 SGDLS, CDR2 YYNGEE. Trimming stripped 0 bases from V and 10 bases from J, with 13 bases between. DNA for the CDR3: TGTGCCAGCAGCGTAGCCGCGACCGGGGGAGCTTTCTTT. This sequence encodes CASSVAATGGAFF.

This chain connects TRBV11-2 to TRBJ1-6, with no clear D. Trimming stripped 2 bases from V and 8 bases from J, with 16 bases between. The CDR3 sequence is 16 residues long. From germline, CDR1 is SGHAT and CDR2 FQNNGV. CDR3 residues: CASSLMTLTGDSPLHF. The CDR3 region has the DNA TGTGCCAGCAGCTTAATGACTCTAACGGGAGATTCACCCCTCCACTTT.

The rearrangement links TRBV2 to TRBJ1-6; D perhaps matches TRBD1 (5 bases). V lost 6 bases to trimming and J lost 10 bases, with 16 bases between them. Per the germline V gene, CDR1 is SNHLY and CDR2 is FYNNEI. The CDR3 runs 14 residues. CDR3 sequence: CASSAELGGSPLHF. The CDR3 DNA follows: TGTGCCAGCAGCGCAGAGCTTGGGGGGTCACCCCTCCACTTT. The variable domain in full, with the rest retrieved from reference TRBV2 and TRBJ1-6, is EPEVTQTPSHQVTQMGQEVILRCVPISNHLYFYWYRQILGQKVEFLVSFYNNEISEKSEIFDDQFSVERPDGSNFTLKIRSTKLEDSAMYFCASSAELGGSPLHFGNGTRLTVT.

The chain carries TRBV4-1 and TRBJ2-5; D uncertain. In germline, CDR1 is MGHRA, CDR2 YSYEKL. V lost 3 bases and J 3 bases, leaving 8 bases between the germline ends. The CDR3 has 13 amino acids. The CDR3, as DNA: TGCGCCAGCAGCCAGTTCACTAAAGAGACCCAGTACTTC. Its protein product is CASSQFTKETQYF.

This clone was picked up one time. The chain has TRBV4-2 and TRBJ2-5; possible D gene TRBD2, 7 bases. CDR3 length equals 15 residues. Deletions cut 1 base from V and 4 bases from J, with 13 bases between. Per the germline V gene, CDR1 is LGHNA and CDR2 is YNFKEQ. The CDR3 region is CASSQVRGGRETQYF. CDR3 nucleotide sequence: TGTGCCAGCAGCCAAGTCCGCGGGGGCAGAGAGACCCAGTACTTC.

The chain couples TRBV30 to TRBJ1-2; the match to TRBD1 covers 7 bases. The CDR3 covers 11 residues. V lost 4 bases and J lost 4; bases outside the gene matches: 0. Germline loops: CDR1 GTSNPN, CDR2 SVGIG (reference sequence). CDR3 protein: CAWTGGYGYTF. DNA of the CDR3: TGTGCCTGGACAGGGGGCTATGGCTACACCTTC.

The CDR3 sequence: CASSTSGGETQYF. Written as DNA, the CDR3 is TGTGCCAGCAGCACTAGCGGGGGAGAGACCCAGTACTTC. J is TRBJ2-5 and V is TRBV12-3 or TRBV12-4; the match to TRBD2 covers 11 bases. The CDR3 spans 13 residues. The V segment lost 6 bases and the J segment 4 bases; nucleotides outside the gene matches: 1.

This clone showed up just once. The J gene is TRBJ2-3, the V gene TRBV6-5, with 7 bases matching TRBD2. The CDR3 contains 15 residues. V shed 6 bases and J 1 base; nucleotides not matched to a gene: 7. CDR1 is MNHEY, CDR2 SVGAGI, per germline. This CDR3 reads CASSYGGIGTDTQYF. Here the CDR3 DNA reads TGTGCCAGCAGCTACGGGGGGATAGGCACAGATACGCAGTATTTT.

This clone was seen just once. The J gene is TRBJ2-7, the V gene TRBV5-5, with a weak D call TRBD1 (5 bases). Germline CDR1 and CDR2: SGHKS and YYEKEE (reference sequence). This CDR3 is 13 amino acids long. Trimming left V 0 bases short and J 6 bases short, with 10 bases between. CDR3 sequence: CASSLGWGGEQYV. The CDR3 DNA is TGTGCCAGCAGCTTGGGGTGGGGCGGCGAGCAGTACGTC.

This chain connects TRBV11-2 to TRBJ2-1; no firm D call. V lost 4 bases and J 4 bases, leaving 5 bases between the germline ends. The CDR3 loop spans 12 amino acids. Germline values: CDR1 SGHAT, CDR2 FQNNGV. For the CDR3, the DNA is TGTGCCAGCAGCTCCCATTACAATGAGCAGTTCTTC. Translated, it gives CASSSHYNEQFF.

The gene calls are TRBV5-1 and TRBJ1-2; unclear D gene. The ends were cut back, 0 bases at V and 3 bases at J, with 9 bases in the middle. Germline V CDR1 and CDR2: SGHRS, YFSETQ. CDR3 length: 14 residues. CDR3 coding DNA: TGCGCCAGCAGCTTGGAAAGCCAGGACTATGGCTACACCTTC. The encoded protein is CASSLESQDYGYTF.

The chain employs TRBV29-1 and TRBJ2-7; D is perhaps TRBD2 (6 bases). Germline CDR1 SQVTM, CDR2 ANQGSEA. Trimming took off 4 bases at V and 3 bases at J, with 16 bases between the two ends. The length of the CDR3 is 14 residues. In DNA form, the CDR3 reads TGCAGCGTTGGTCTGTGGGAGGTAGGCTACGAGCAGTACGTC. The encoded protein is CSVGLWEVGYEQYV.

The chain combines TRBV6-4 with TRBJ1-1, with a weak D call TRBD1 (5 bases). V lost 7 bases, J lost 2 bases, and 17 bases lay in between. The CDR3 spans 15 residues. Germline V gives CDR1 MRHNA, CDR2 SNTAGT. CDR3 bases: TGTGCCAGCATCTGGGGAGGGACGAGAAACACTGAAGCTTTCTTT. This gives the protein CASIWGGTRNTEAFF.

The sample holds one count of this clone. This sequence joins TRBV5-1 and TRBJ2-5; the match to TRBD1 covers 8 bases. Looked up from germline, CDR1 is SGHRS and CDR2 is YFSETQ. The CDR3 has 14 amino acids. V dropped 4 bases and J dropped 5; count of bases not matched to a gene: 7. The CDR3 sequence is CASSKRTGLETQYF. CDR3 DNA: TGCGCCAGCAGCAAAAGGACAGGGCTTGAGACCCAGTACTTC.

The chain carries TRBV4-3 and TRBJ2-1, with TRBD2 identical over 7 bases. V was clipped by 0 bases and J by 6 bases; unmatched bases: 11. Germline lookup yields CDR1 LGHNA and CDR2 YSLEER. The CDR3 contains 17 residues. CDR3 protein: CASSQEERWEGLNEQFF. The CDR3 DNA reads TGCGCCAGCAGCCAAGAAGAGCGGTGGGAGGGCCTCAATGAGCAGTTCTTC.

V usage is TRBV7-6 and J usage is TRBJ2-4; D remains ambiguous. The germline V gene encodes CDR1 SGHVS and CDR2 FNYEAQ. V lost 1 base and J 6 bases, leaving 4 bases between the germline ends. The CDR3 runs to 12 residues. Here the CDR3 reads CASSLDGNIQYF. The CDR3 DNA reads as TGTGCCAGCAGCTTAGACGGAAACATTCAGTACTTC. Based on the CDR3 plus reference TRBV7-6 and TRBJ2-4, the full variable domain is GAGVSQSPRYKVTKRGQDVALRCDPISGHVSLYWYRQALGQGPEFLTYFNYEAQQDKSGLPNDRFSAERPEGSISTLTIQRTEQRDSAMYRCASSLDGNIQYFGAGTRLSVL.

This chain links TRBV30 with TRBJ1-1; TRBD1 is a possible D gene (5 bases). Germline V gene sequence: CDR1 GTSNPN, CDR2 SVGIG (reference sequence). The CDR3 is made up of 13 amino acids. Trimming shortened V by 2 bases and J by 1 base, and 8 bases separated the two germline ends. CDR3 residues: CAWSKGKNTEAFF. The CDR3 coding sequence is TGTGCCTGGAGTAAGGGGAAGAACACTGAAGCTTTCTTT.

The chain carries TRBV30 and TRBJ1-3; D perhaps matches TRBD1 (5 bases). The V end was cut by 2 bases, the J end by 5 bases, with 16 bases between. Germline V CDR1 and CDR2: GTSNPN, SVGIG (reference sequence). CDR3 length: 15 residues. The CDR3 protein is CAWSKPRQMRNTIYF. In DNA, the CDR3 is TGTGCCTGGAGTAAGCCCCGACAGATGAGAAACACCATATATTTT.

This sequence joins TRBV19 and TRBJ1-3; the match to TRBD1 covers 9 bases. CDR1 and CDR2 (germline): LNHDA, SQIVND (reference sequence). V was clipped by 3 bases and J by 3 bases; unmatched bases: 9. CDR3 length: 17 residues. The CDR3 reads CASSIRNRDRDGNTIYF. Written as DNA, the CDR3 is TGTGCCAGTAGTATCCGGAACCGGGACAGGGATGGAAACACCATATATTTT.

The chain employs TRBV12-3 or TRBV12-4 and TRBJ1-1; D gene ambiguous. The V gene lost 5 bases and the J gene lost 4 bases, with 8 bases spanning the gap. The CDR3 length is 12 residues. The CDR3 loop is CASSLEGTEAFF. The CDR3 DNA sequence: TGTGCCAGCAGTCTCGAGGGCACTGAAGCTTTCTTT.

CDR3 bases: TGTGCCAGCAGCCGGGACAGCTTTAACACTGAAGCTTTCTTT. Its translation is CASSRDSFNTEAFF. The V call is TRBV6-5, the J call TRBJ1-1; 7 nucleotides align to TRBD1. There are 14 residues in the CDR3. Looked up from germline, CDR1 is MNHEY and CDR2 is SVGAGI. V lost 6 bases to trimming and J lost 2 bases; unmatched junction nucleotides: 6.

The V and J genes are TRBV6-6 and TRBJ1-5, with D maybe TRBD1 (6 bases). The germline CDR1 and CDR2 sequences are MNHNY and SVGAGI (reference sequence). This CDR3 is built from 15 residues. Trimming stripped 6 bases from V and 1 base from J, with 13 bases between. The CDR3 here is CASSTSDSSNQPQHF. The CDR3 DNA sequence: TGTGCCAGCAGCACCTCGGACAGCAGCAATCAGCCCCAGCATTTT.

J is TRBJ2-7 and V is TRBV19; 12 bases match TRBD2. CDR1 and CDR2 (germline): LNHDA, SQIVND (reference sequence). The CDR3 covers 15 residues. V lost 3 bases and J lost 5; bases outside the gene matches: 5. CDR3 loop: CASSIRTSGVNEQYF. CDR3 DNA: TGTGCCAGTAGTATCCGGACTAGCGGGGTGAACGAGCAGTACTTC.